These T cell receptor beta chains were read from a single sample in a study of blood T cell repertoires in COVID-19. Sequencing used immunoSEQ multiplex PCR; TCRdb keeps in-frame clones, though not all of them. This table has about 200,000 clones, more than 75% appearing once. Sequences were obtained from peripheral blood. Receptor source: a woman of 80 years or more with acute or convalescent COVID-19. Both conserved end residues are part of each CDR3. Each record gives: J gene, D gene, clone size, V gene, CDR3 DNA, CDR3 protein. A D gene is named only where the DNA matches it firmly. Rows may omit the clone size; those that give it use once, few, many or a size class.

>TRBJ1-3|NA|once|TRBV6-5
TGTGCCAGCAGACAACGAGTGAGGGACACCATATATTTT
CASRQRVRDTIYF
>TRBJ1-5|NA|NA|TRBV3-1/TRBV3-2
TGTGCCAGCAGCCGAGGGAGTGAGGATCAGCCCCAGCATTTT
CASSRGSEDQPQHF
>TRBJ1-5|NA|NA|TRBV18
TGTGCCAGCTCACCACCGGGCCCGGACAATCAGCCCCAGCATTTT
CASSPPGPDNQPQHF
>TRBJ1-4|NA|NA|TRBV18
TGTGCCAGCTCACCCGCCGCGGGTGATTTTAATGAAAAACTGTTTTTT
CASSPAAGDFNEKLFF
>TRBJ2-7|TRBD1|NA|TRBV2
TGTGCCAGCAGGACCCAGGGGGCGACCTACGAGCAGTACTTC
CASRTQGATYEQYF
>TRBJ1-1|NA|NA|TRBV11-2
TGTGCCAGCAGTAGGACACAGAACACTGAAGCTTTCTTT
CASSRTQNTEAFF
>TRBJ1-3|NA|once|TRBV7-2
TGTGCCAGCAGCTTTAGCATCCCGCTATCTGGAAACACCATATATTTT
CASSFSIPLSGNTIYF
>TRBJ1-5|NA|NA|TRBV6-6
TGTGCCAGCAGTCCCACACGGAACTACAATCAGCCCCAGCATTTT
CASSPTRNYNQPQHF
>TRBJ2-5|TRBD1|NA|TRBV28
TGTGCCAGCAGGGGACAGGGTTGGGAGACCCAGTACTTC
CASRGQGWETQYF
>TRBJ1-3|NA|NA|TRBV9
TGTGCCAGCAGCGTAAACGGAGACTCTGGAAACACCATATATTTT
CASSVNGDSGNTIYF
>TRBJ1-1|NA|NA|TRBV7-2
TGTGCCAGCAGCCTAAGTCCAGGGGTGAACACTGAAGCTTTCTTT
CASSLSPGVNTEAFF
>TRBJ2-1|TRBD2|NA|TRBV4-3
TGCGCCAGCAGCCACGGGACTAGCGGGAGCGATGAGCAGTTCTTC
CASSHGTSGSDEQFF
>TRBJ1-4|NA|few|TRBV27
TGTGCCAGCACGGGGACAAAGGGGTCCCAAACTCAAAATGAAAAACTGTTTTTT
CASTGTKGSQTQNEKLFF
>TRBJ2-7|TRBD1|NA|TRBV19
TGTGCCAGTAGTGTCACCGGGACAGGGTTTAGGTCCTACGAGCAGTACTTC
CASSVTGTGFRSYEQYF
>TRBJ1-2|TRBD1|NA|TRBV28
TGTGCCAGCAGACGGACAGGCCTCCATGGCTACACCTTC
CASRRTGLHGYTF
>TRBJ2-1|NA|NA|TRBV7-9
TGTGCCAGCAGCCTACTGGTCGCTAGCACTACCGGGAATGAGCAGTTCTTC
CASSLLVASTTGNEQFF
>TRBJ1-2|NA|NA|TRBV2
TGTGCCAGCAGTGAACCTTCTTATGGCTACACCTTC
CASSEPSYGYTF
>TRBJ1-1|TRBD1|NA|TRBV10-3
TGTGCCATCAGCGACAAACAGGGGATGAACACTGAAGCTTTCTTT
CAISDKQGMNTEAFF
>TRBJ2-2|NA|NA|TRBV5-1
TGCGCCAGCAGCCCGATAAGCGCGAACACCGGGGAGCTGTTTTTT
CASSPISANTGELFF
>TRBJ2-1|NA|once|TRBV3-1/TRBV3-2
TGTGCCAGCAGCCAAGGGGGCACCTCCTACAATGAGCAGTTCTTC
CASSQGGTSYNEQFF